The entry that follows covers one T cell receptor (beta chain) sequence. Its antigen is undetermined. These data belong to a study of neoadjuvant nivolumab and ipilimumab in lung cancer. Between the trimmed V and J ends, which lost 1 base and 6 bases, there was a span of 22 bases. The CDR3 length is 17 residues. Germline V lookup: CDR1 SGHNT, CDR2 YENEEA. Study results and caveats: TCR receptors were sequenced in few samples.

Measured with immunoSEQ multiplex PCR; TCRdb has only the in-frame clones, and not every one. This sample has 40,000 to 60,000 clones, with around 89% found just once. This chain uses TRBV11-3 with TRBJ2-7; the D is unclear. This material consisted of blood, taken before neoadjuvant nivolumab, alone or with ipilimumab. The clonotype originates from an adult with non-small cell lung cancer. Some clones in this sample may be carry-over from other donors' samples. The CDR3 nucleotides are TGTGCCAGCAGCTTAGGTGACCTCGGGCAGCCTAGGGCCGAGCAGTACTTC. Translating gives CASSLGDLGQPRAEQYF.